Listed below are T cell receptor beta chains from one sample, sequenced in a study of blood T cell repertoires in COVID-19. Data came from immunoSEQ multiplex PCR; TCRdb stores just in-frame clones and leaves some out. The sample shows over 250,000 clones, roughly four fifths of them seen only once. The sample comprised PBMCs or T cells enriched from blood (not recorded which). These receptors were taken from a man aged 25 to 45 with acute COVID-19. CDR3s include the opening cysteine and the closing phenylalanine or tryptophan. D genes are given only for firm matches. Clone size, where shown, is once, few, many, or a class for clones that have expanded.

V gene	clone size	D gene	J gene	CDR3 protein	CDR3 DNA
TRBV14	.	.	TRBJ1-2	CASSQEARDGYTF	TGTGCCAGCAGCCAAGAGGCCCGGGATGGCTACACCTTC
TRBV28	few	.	TRBJ1-2	CASVQGAIHYGYTF	TGTGCCAGCGTGCAGGGTGCAATTCACTATGGCTACACCTTC
TRBV7-8	.	TRBD2	TRBJ2-2	CASSPSGGTGTGELFF	TGTGCCAGCAGCCCTAGCGGGGGGACGGGCACCGGGGAGCTGTTTTTT
TRBV6-5	few	.	TRBJ2-5	CASSPGETQYF	TGTGCCAGCTCCCCCGGGGAGACCCAGTACTTC
TRBV19	.	.	TRBJ1-1	CASGVRGNTEAFF	TGTGCCAGCGGGGTCAGGGGCAACACTGAAGCTTTCTTT
TRBV25-1	.	.	TRBJ1-1	CASSKTGTPLGAEAFF	TGTGCCAGCAGTAAGACCGGGACACCACTGGGGGCTGAAGCTTTCTTT
TRBV19	.	.	TRBJ2-2	CASRGEGRTGELFF	TGTGCCAGTAGAGGGGAAGGGCGCACCGGGGAGCTGTTTTTT
TRBV18	.	.	TRBJ1-4	CASSRQRPNEKLFF	TGTGCCAGCTCAAGACAGAGGCCTAATGAAAAACTGTTTTTT
TRBV4-2	.	TRBD2	TRBJ2-1	CASSQDSGSYNEQFF	TGTGCCAGCAGCCAAGATAGCGGGTCCTACAATGAGCAGTTCTTC
TRBV3-1/TRBV3-2	.	TRBD2	TRBJ2-3	CASSQEALAGGETQYF	TGTGCCAGCAGCCAAGAGGCGCTAGCGGGGGGAGAAACGCAGTATTTT
TRBV5-1	.	TRBD2	TRBJ2-3	CASRLTSGSTDTQYF	TGTGCCAGCAGACTGACTAGCGGTAGCACAGATACGCAGTATTTT
TRBV3-1/TRBV3-2	few	.	TRBJ1-4	CASSLRQISEKLFF	TGTGCCAGCAGCCTAAGACAGATATCTGAAAAACTGTTTTTT
TRBV7-2	.	.	TRBJ2-3	CASSFTEADTQYF	TGTGCCAGCAGCTTCACCGAGGCAGATACGCAGTATTTT
TRBV6-5	.	.	TRBJ1-2	CASSSRQELDYGYTF	TGTGCCAGCAGTTCCCGACAGGAATTGGACTATGGCTACACCTTC
TRBV5-1	.	.	TRBJ2-3	CASSFSGYLTDTQYF	TGCGCCAGCAGCTTTTCAGGTTATTTGACAGATACGCAGTATTTT
TRBV3-1/TRBV3-2	.	TRBD1	TRBJ2-3	CASSQTGDGSDTQYF	TGTGCCAGCAGCCAAACAGGGGATGGGTCAGATACGCAGTATTTT
TRBV30	.	.	TRBJ1-2	CAWSFGSNYGYTF	TGTGCCTGGAGTTTCGGGAGTAACTATGGCTACACCTTC
TRBV7-9	.	.	TRBJ2-1	CASSFGRGRDEQFF	TGTGCCAGCAGCTTCGGTAGGGGCAGGGATGAGCAGTTCTTC
TRBV7-2	.	TRBD1	TRBJ1-2	CASPLQGQGAYGYTF	TGTGCCAGCCCACTTCAGGGACAGGGGGCGTATGGCTACACCTTC
TRBV30	.	.	TRBJ1-3	CAWYQQESSGNTIYF	TGTGCCTGGTATCAACAGGAGAGCTCTGGAAACACCATATATTTT
TRBV28	few	TRBD1	TRBJ1-5	CASSLTGPSNQPQHF	TGTGCCAGCAGTTTGACAGGGCCTAGCAATCAGCCCCAGCATTTT
TRBV30	.	.	TRBJ1-1	CAWDGAAEAFF	TGTGCCTGGGATGGGGCGGCTGAAGCTTTCTTT
TRBV11-3	.	.	TRBJ2-2	CASSLYGTRNTGELFF	TGTGCCAGCAGTTTGTATGGGACTCGGAACACCGGGGAGCTGTTTTTT
TRBV12-3/TRBV12-4	.	TRBD1	TRBJ1-6	CASSRTGTLSLHF	TGTGCCAGCAGCCGGACAGGTACATTGTCCCTCCACTTT
TRBV6-5	.	TRBD1	TRBJ1-1	CASSYSRTGGTEAFF	TGTGCCAGCAGTTACTCGAGGACAGGGGGCACTGAAGCTTTCTTT
TRBV9	.	.	TRBJ1-3	CASSGRVGGTGNTIYF	TGTGCCAGCAGCGGGAGGGTCGGGGGGACTGGAAACACCATATATTTT
TRBV24-1	.	TRBD1	TRBJ1-2	CATSTRTGGSGYTF	TGTGCCACGAGCACACGGACAGGGGGGTCTGGCTACACCTTC
TRBV5-1	.	TRBD2	TRBJ2-3	CASSGFGGAQADTQYF	TGCGCCAGCAGCGGATTCGGGGGGGCACAGGCAGATACGCAGTATTTT
TRBV5-1	.	TRBD2	TRBJ2-1	CASHNGGLGVYEQFF	TGCGCCAGCCATAATGGGGGACTAGGGGTTTATGAGCAGTTCTTC
TRBV28	.	.	TRBJ2-1	CASSSRGGVIDEQFF	TGTGCCAGCAGCTCCAGGGGAGGGGTAATAGATGAGCAGTTCTTC
TRBV29-1	many	.	TRBJ2-1	CSAASGAGEQFF	TGCAGCGCTGCCTCGGGAGCGGGTGAGCAGTTCTTC
TRBV19	.	.	TRBJ2-2	CASSMSGTGELFF	TGTGCCAGTAGTATGAGCGGGACCGGGGAGCTGTTTTTT
TRBV6-6	.	TRBD1	TRBJ2-2	CASSPTGQYSIYSGELFF	TGTGCCAGCAGTCCCACGGGACAGTATTCGATTTATTCCGGGGAGCTGTTTTTT
TRBV3-1/TRBV3-2	.	TRBD1	TRBJ1-5	CASSPTGEINQPQHF	TGTGCCAGCAGCCCAACAGGGGAAATCAATCAGCCCCAGCATTTT
TRBV19	.	TRBD1	TRBJ1-1	CASSPRDRGSEAFF	TGTGCCAGTAGTCCACGGGACAGGGGCTCCGAAGCTTTCTTT
TRBV18	.	.	TRBJ1-3	CASSPQGSSYSGNTIYF	TGTGCCAGCTCACCCCAGGGGTCGAGCTACTCTGGAAACACCATATATTTT
TRBV19	.	.	TRBJ1-5	CASTTWTPGQPQHF	TGTGCCAGTACCACTTGGACACCCGGCCAACCCCAGCATTTT
TRBV5-5	.	TRBD2	TRBJ2-2	CASSFSGGYTGELFF	TGTGCCAGCAGCTTTAGCGGGGGTTACACCGGGGAGCTGTTTTTT
TRBV3-1/TRBV3-2	.	.	TRBJ1-1	CASSQGEQSEAFF	TGTGCCAGCAGCCAAGGGGAGCAGAGTGAAGCTTTCTTT
TRBV3-1/TRBV3-2	.	TRBD1	TRBJ1-6	CASSQSGTGASPLHF	TGTGCCAGCAGCCAGTCCGGGACAGGGGCGTCACCCCTCCACTTT
TRBV27	once	.	TRBJ1-5	CASSLSFTGMQPQHF	TGTGCCAGCAGTTTATCGTTCACGGGTATGCAGCCCCAGCATTTT
TRBV5-1	.	TRBD2	TRBJ2-1	CASSRDSGGAFNEQFF	TGCGCCAGCAGCAGGGATAGCGGGGGGGCCTTCAATGAGCAGTTCTTC
TRBV6-1	.	.	TRBJ2-3	CASSEAAGTSADTQYF	TGTGCCAGCAGTGAAGCGGCGGGGACGAGCGCAGATACGCAGTATTTT
TRBV10-3	once	.	TRBJ2-5	CAISEVGDFETQYF	TGTGCCATCAGTGAGGTTGGGGACTTCGAGACCCAGTACTTC
TRBV6-1	few	.	TRBJ1-2	CASSESQGQPNYGYTF	TGTGCCAGCAGCGAAAGCCAGGGTCAGCCTAACTATGGCTACACCTTC